Below are 6 T cell receptor beta chains sequenced from a single sample in a study of response to subunit inactivated influenza vaccine. MiXCR, run by TCRdb on the RT-PCR reads, gives a single entry per CDR3 protein. The sample records 750,000 to 850,000 distinct CDR3 sequences, 18% being singletons. Sample: PBMCs from blood, taken roughly 5 days after vaccination. The receptors come from a man aged 45-65 years who received an inactivated influenza vaccine.

To note about this clonotype: At one boundary the junction diverges from the germline segment, which might be a read error. The V and J genes are TRBV4-2 and TRBJ1-4; D might be TRBD1 (5 bases). The CDR3 is 15 amino acids. Germline CDR1 and CDR2: LGHNA and YNFKEQ. In nucleotides, the CDR3 is TGTGTCAGCAGCCAAGGGGAGGGAACCAATGAAAAACTGTTTTTT. Translating it yields CVSSQGEGTNEKLFF.

This chain connects TRBV5-1 to TRBJ2-5, with 12 positions matching TRBD2. V lost 4 bases, J lost 0 bases, and 7 bases stayed unmatched. This CDR3 is built from 17 residues. The germline V gene encodes CDR1 SGHRS and CDR2 YFSETQ. For the CDR3, the DNA is TGCGCCAGCAGCACAGGACTAGCGGGATTGTACCAAGAGACCCAGTACTTC. Its translation is CASSTGLAGLYQETQYF.

This clonotype was observed many times. This sequence joins TRBV12-3 or TRBV12-4 and TRBJ2-1; TRBD2 agrees at 12 bases. J was trimmed by 7 bases and V by 6 bases; bases with no gene match: 7. CDR3 size: 15 residues. The CDR3 region is CASSLTSGSRNEQFF. The CDR3 bases are TGTGCCAGCAGCCTGACTAGCGGGAGCCGTAATGAGCAGTTCTTC.

This clonotype was seen more than once but under ten times. V and J are TRBV13 and TRBJ2-4; D is uncertain. Germline-derived CDR1 and CDR2 are PRHDT and FYEKMQ (reference sequence). V was clipped by 5 bases and J by 0 bases, with 8 bases between them. CDR3 length equals 14 residues. The CDR3 spells CASSPNLAKNIQYF. CDR3 sequence (DNA): TGTGCCAGCAGCCCGAATTTAGCCAAAAACATTCAGTACTTC.

The chain uses TRBV3-1 and TRBJ1-2; D may be TRBD1 (5 bases). This CDR3 has 15 residues. Trimming left V 1 base short and J 8 bases short, with 17 bases between. Germline assignment: CDR1 LGHDT and CDR2 YNNKEL (reference sequence). The CDR3: CASSQGPGTDWGYTF. CDR3 nucleotides: TGTGCCAGCAGCCAAGGTCCGGGGACCGATTGGGGCTACACCTTC.

CDR3 sequence reads: CASSYSPAYEQYF. Here the CDR3 DNA reads TGTGCCAGCAGTTACTCGCCTGCCTACGAGCAGTACTTC. The chain is built from TRBV6-2 or TRBV6-3 and TRBJ2-7; D gene unclear. This CDR3 has 13 amino acids. Germline V lookup: CDR1 MNHEY, CDR2 SVGEGT. Trimming left V 0 bases short and J 2 bases short, with 5 bases between.